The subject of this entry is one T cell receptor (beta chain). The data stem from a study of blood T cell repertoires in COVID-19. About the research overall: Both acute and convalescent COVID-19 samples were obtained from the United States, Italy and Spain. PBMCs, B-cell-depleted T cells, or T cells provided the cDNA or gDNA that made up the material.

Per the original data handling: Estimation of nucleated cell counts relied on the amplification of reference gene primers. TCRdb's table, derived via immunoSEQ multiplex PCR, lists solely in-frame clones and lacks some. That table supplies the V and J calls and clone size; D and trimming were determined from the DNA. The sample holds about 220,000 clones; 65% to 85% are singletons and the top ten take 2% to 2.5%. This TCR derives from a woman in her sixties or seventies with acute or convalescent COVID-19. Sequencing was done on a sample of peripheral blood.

The CDR3 region is CSASAGGSTEAFF. For the CDR3, the DNA is TGCAGTGCTAGTGCAGGGGGCAGCACTGAAGCTTTCTTT. The chain uses TRBV20-1 and TRBJ1-1; 8 bases line up with TRBD1. The CDR3 has 13 amino acids. The J segment lost 4 bases and the V segment lost 3 bases, leaving 4 bases of the junction unmatched. The germline V gene has CDR1 DFQATT and CDR2 SNEGSKA (reference sequence).